The 18 T cell receptor beta chains presented below share a single source sample, sequenced in a study of shared clonotypes between healthy human individuals. Profiled with immunoSEQ multiplex PCR; TCRdb holds only in-frame clones, not every one. This sample carries about 960,000 clones, about 80% of them seen once, and the ten largest clones take approximately 1.5%. Sequencing used memory CD4+ T cells sorted from blood. Specified subset: CD45RA-negative fraction. These receptors were obtained from a man aged 18 to 29 in good health.

This sequence joins TRBV5-1 and TRBJ2-5; D uncertain. Germline lookup yields CDR1 SGHRS and CDR2 YFSETQ. The V end was cut by 2 bases, the J end by 0 bases, with 20 bases between. This CDR3 is 18 amino acids long. The CDR3 DNA reads TGCGCCAGCAGCTTAAACCCCTTCGTCCCTGAGTACCAAGAGACCCAGTACTTC. Encoded protein: CASSLNPFVPEYQETQYF. Looking up the rest from reference TRBV5-1 and TRBJ2-5 gives the full variable domain: KAGVTQTPRYLIKTRGQQVTLSCSPISGHRSVSWYQQTPGQGLQFLFEYFSETQRNKGNFPGRFSGRQFSNSRSEMNVSTLELGDSALYLCASSLNPFVPEYQETQYFGPGTRLLVL.

The chain has TRBV9 and TRBJ2-3, with a possible D match to TRBD2 (6 bases). V lost 0 bases, J lost 5 bases, and 16 bases lay in between. CDR3 length equals 16 residues. Germline V CDR1 and CDR2: SGDLS, YYNGEE. The CDR3 reads CASSVAGPGRQDTQYF. DNA for the CDR3: TGTGCCAGCAGCGTAGCTGGGCCCGGGAGACAAGATACGCAGTATTTT.

This clone was seen only a few times. The CDR3 loop reads CASSQRLAGGLWQYF. The CDR3 DNA is TGCGCCAGCAGCCAACGACTAGCGGGGGGGCTGTGGCAGTACTTC. This sequence joins TRBV4-1 and TRBJ2-7; TRBD2 matches 14 bases. CDR1 and CDR2 from the germline V gene are MGHRA and YSYEKL. J lost 9 bases, V lost 2 bases, and 6 bases had no gene match. The CDR3 is 15 amino acids.

The V gene is TRBV19, the J gene TRBJ1-2; D unclear. The CDR3 sequence is 13 residues long. Germline CDR1 is LNHDA and CDR2 is SQIVND (reference sequence). Trimming stripped 6 bases from V and 0 bases from J, with 8 bases between. CDR3 in amino acids: CASRMPPNYGYTF. The CDR3 coding sequence is TGTGCCAGTAGGATGCCTCCTAACTATGGCTACACCTTC.

J is TRBJ2-7 and V is TRBV19, with a possible D match to TRBD2 (5 bases). CDR1 and CDR2 from the germline V gene are LNHDA and SQIVND (reference sequence). V was clipped by 4 bases and J by 6 bases, with 10 bases between them. CDR3 length: 12 residues. CDR3 protein: CASSSPSREQYF. CDR3 DNA: TGTGCCAGTAGTAGCCCTAGCCGCGAGCAGTACTTC.

This chain connects TRBV15 to TRBJ1-1; D is perhaps TRBD1 (6 bases). The CDR3 spans 12 residues. Germline CDR1 LNHNV, CDR2 YYDKDF (reference sequence). V shed 1 base and J shed 13 bases, with 13 bases lying between them. The CDR3 sequence is CATSRGVQGIFF. The CDR3 DNA reads as TGTGCCACCAGCAGAGGGGTACAGGGAATTTTCTTT.

The V gene is TRBV10-3, the J gene TRBJ2-1; D perhaps matches TRBD2 (6 bases). This CDR3 has 15 amino acids. V lost 4 bases and J lost 0, with 10 bases in between. The germline V gene encodes CDR1 ENHRY and CDR2 SYGVKD. CDR3 DNA sequence: TGTGCCATCAGTGGAGGGAGGAGCTCCTACAATGAGCAGTTCTTC. Protein: CAISGGRSSYNEQFF.

The chain uses TRBV6-6 and TRBJ2-2, with D maybe TRBD2 (5 bases). Germline CDR1 is MNHNY and CDR2 is SVGAGI (reference sequence). V dropped 0 bases and J dropped 6 bases, with 8 bases sitting between them. The CDR3 totals 14 residues. The CDR3 sequence: CASSYSPGSGELFF. The CDR3 DNA is TGTGCCAGCAGTTACTCGCCGGGGTCCGGGGAGCTGTTTTTT.

This clone was observed a handful of times. As DNA, the CDR3 is TGTGCCTGGGTACCGGGACATTTCTTT. Translation: CAWVPGHFF. This rearrangement joins TRBV30 to TRBJ1-1, with D possibly TRBD1 on 6 matching bases. The germline CDR1 and CDR2 sequences are GTSNPN and SVGIG (reference sequence). V gave up 5 bases and J gave up 13 bases, with 11 bases separating them. This CDR3 is built from 9 residues.

The chain joins TRBV6-6 to TRBJ2-7; D gene uncertain. The CDR3 is 13 residues long. The germline gives CDR1 MNHNY, CDR2 SVGAGI (reference sequence). The V and J ends lost 0 bases and 3 bases respectively, with 6 bases between them. In nucleotides, the CDR3 is TGTGCCAGCAGTTACTCGAAGGTCTACGAGCAGTACTTC. Amino acid sequence: CASSYSKVYEQYF.

This chain connects TRBV7-6 to TRBJ2-3; D not resolved. The CDR3 is 12 residues long. With 2 bases removed from V and 6 bases from J, the gap between germline ends came to 6 bases. Germline V gene data show CDR1 as SGHVS and CDR2 as FNYEAQ. The CDR3 sequence: CASSLPRDTQYF. In nucleotides, the CDR3 is TGTGCCAGCAGCTTACCACGGGATACGCAGTATTTT.

The gene calls are TRBV15 and TRBJ1-2; D ambiguous. Germline-derived CDR1 and CDR2 are LNHNV and YYDKDF (reference sequence). This CDR3 is 12 amino acids long. The V end lost 0 bases, the J end lost 8 bases, and 7 bases lay between the germline ends. DNA of the CDR3: TGTGCCACCAGCAGAGATAGCCGAGGCTACACCTTC. It specifies CATSRDSRGYTF.

There are a few counts of this clone. This rearrangement joins TRBV2 to TRBJ2-1; 7 positions agree with TRBD2. CDR3 size: 16 residues. Per the germline V gene, CDR1 is SNHLY and CDR2 is FYNNEI. After removal of 6 bases from V and 0 bases from J, the junction contained 8 bases not matched to a gene. CDR3 nucleotide sequence: TGTGCCAGCAGCCTCTCTAGCGGAAGCTCCTACAATGAGCAGTTCTTC. It specifies CASSLSSGSSYNEQFF.

The chain joins TRBV7-9 to TRBJ1-5, with D tentatively TRBD1 (5 bases). V was trimmed by 3 bases and J by 7 bases, leaving 19 bases between them. Germline V gene lookup returns CDR1 SEHNR and CDR2 FQNEAQ (reference sequence). CDR3 length equals 16 residues. The CDR3 nucleotides read TGTGCCAGCAGCTTTAGGACAAATAGTTCCCGGCAGCCCCAGCATTTT. Its translation is CASSFRTNSSRQPQHF.

The J gene is TRBJ1-2, the V gene TRBV4-1; D ambiguous. V lost 1 base and J 8 bases, leaving 14 bases between the germline ends. The CDR3 consists of 14 residues. CDR1 is MGHRA, CDR2 YSYEKL, per germline. The DNA of the CDR3 is TGCGCCAGCAGCCAAGGGGTCGCGGCGAGGGGCTACACCTTC. Residues: CASSQGVAARGYTF.

V is TRBV4-3 and J is TRBJ2-7; 8 positions agree with TRBD1. This CDR3 spans 15 amino acids. J lost 2 bases, V lost 1 base, and 4 bases had no gene match. Germline CDR1 and CDR2: LGHNA and YSLEER. The CDR3 DNA is TGCGCCAGCAGCCAAGGGACAGGGAAACCCTACGAGCAGTACTTC. Translating it yields CASSQGTGKPYEQYF.

V is TRBV23-1 and J is TRBJ1-5; D uncertain. TRBV23-1 is given ORF status, its function remaining uncertain. V was clipped by 7 bases and J by 6 bases, with 10 bases between them. CDR3 length equals 12 residues. In nucleotides, the CDR3 is TGCGCCAGCACTAGGACGTTTCAGCCCCAGCATTTT. It codes for CASTRTFQPQHF.

In regard to this clone: This sample includes further DNA sequences coding for the same CDR3. The chain has TRBV10-3 and TRBJ1-5; D is ambiguous. The CDR3 loop spans 13 amino acids. Trimming removed 2 bases from V and 4 bases from J, with 6 bases in between. CDR1 ENHRY and CDR2 SYGVKD come from the germline V gene. CDR3 coding DNA: TGTGCCATCAGTGAGGCAGGTAATCAGCCCCAGCATTTT. Its translation is CAISEAGNQPQHF.